This T cell receptor beta chain was captured in a study of cytomegalovirus exposure and HLA in healthy donors. Use of 60 Vbeta and 13 Jbeta primers characterized the PCR. TCRdb keeps only in-frame clones here, not all; method: immunoSEQ multiplex PCR. This sample has around 92,000 clones, with 60% to 75% found just once. CDR1 and CDR2 from the germline V gene are LNHNV and YYDKDF (reference sequence). CDR3 size: 13 residues. The V segment lost 8 bases and the J segment 7 bases; nucleotides outside the gene matches: 9. The clonotype was recovered from a female donor in good health and CMV-seropositive. Sequenced: PBMCs. The rearrangement links TRBV15 to TRBJ2-7; TRBD1 aligns across 9 bases. The CDR3 sequence is CATRPGQGKEQYF. CDR3 nucleotides: TGTGCCACCCGCCCGGGACAGGGTAAAGAGCAGTACTTC.